This entry lists 22 T cell receptor beta chains sequenced from one sample in a study of cytomegalovirus exposure and HLA in healthy donors. The PCR used 60 Vbeta and 13 Jbeta primers. TCRdb's copy holds only in-frame clones and misses some; the assay was immunoSEQ multiplex PCR. This table holds roughly 200,000 clones, approximately 90% found once. The specimen was PBMCs. Source of these receptors: a woman aged 18 to 35 in good health and CMV-seronegative.

The genes are TRBV27 and TRBJ1-1; no firm D call. V was clipped by 3 bases and J by 3 bases, with 8 bases between them. Germline CDR1 reads MNHEY; CDR2 reads SMNVEV (reference sequence). CDR3 size: 13 residues. CDR3 sequence: CASSLSLHTEAFF. The CDR3 DNA reads TGTGCCAGCAGTTTGAGTCTCCACACTGAAGCTTTCTTT.

This clone was found once. V gene TRBV4-2 combines with J gene TRBJ2-4; D is ambiguous. Germline V lookup: CDR1 LGHNA, CDR2 YNFKEQ. Trimming cost V 2 bases and J 0 bases, with 5 bases left between them. The CDR3 spans 14 residues. For the CDR3, the DNA is TGTGCCAGCAGCCAACCTATAGCCAAAAACATTCAGTACTTC. This encodes CASSQPIAKNIQYF.

The genes are TRBV30 and TRBJ1-2; 7 bases fit TRBD1. The CDR3 spans 11 residues. The V gene's germline CDR1 is GTSNPN and CDR2 SVGIG (reference sequence). The J segment lost 6 bases and the V segment lost 5 bases, leaving 3 bases of the junction unmatched. DNA of the CDR3: TGTGCCTGGGAGACAGGGAATGGCTACACCTTC. Translation gives CAWETGNGYTF. The full variable domain, in which reference TRBV30 and TRBJ1-2 provide the parts outside the CDR3, is SQTIHQWPATLVQPVGSPLSLECTVEGTSNPNLYWYRQAAGRGLQLLFYSVGIGQISSEVPQNLSASRPQDRQFILSSKKLLLSDSGFYLCAWETGNGYTFGSGTRLTVV.

The rearrangement joins TRBV7-2 to TRBJ2-3; D possibly corresponds to TRBD2 (5 bases). Deletions cut 0 bases from V and 3 bases from J, with 10 bases between. Germline CDR1 reads SGHTA; CDR2 reads FQGNSA. The CDR3 is 15 residues long. The CDR3 DNA follows: TGTGCCAGCAGCTTAGCGCCGACGGGGACAGATACGCAGTATTTT. Translation: CASSLAPTGTDTQYF.

This clone was seen just once. The chain couples TRBV5-6 to TRBJ1-5; TRBD1 matches 10 bases. This CDR3 comprises 14 residues. Germline trimming cut 0 bases from V and 11 bases from J; bases unmatched to any gene: 5. Germline V gene sequence: CDR1 SGHDT, CDR2 YYEEEE. This CDR3 reads CASSLVSGTGAQHF. CDR3 DNA sequence: TGTGCCAGCAGCTTGGTCTCCGGGACAGGGGCCCAGCATTTT.

This clone was seen only once. This sequence joins TRBV4-1 and TRBJ2-3; 8 nucleotides match TRBD1. Germline V CDR1 and CDR2: MGHRA, YSYEKL. The CDR3 covers 14 residues. J gave up 2 bases and V 6 bases, and 4 bases lay outside the gene matches. CDR3 coding DNA: TGCGCCAGCAGTTACAGGGGGACCACAGATACGCAGTATTTT. Protein: CASSYRGTTDTQYF.

This clone was detected once. The rearrangement links TRBV7-9 to TRBJ1-1, with TRBD1 as a possible D gene (6 bases). V was cut by 6 bases and J by 10 bases, with 12 bases left in between. The CDR3 consists of 11 residues. Germline V lookup: CDR1 SEHNR, CDR2 FQNEAQ (reference sequence). The CDR3 DNA reads as TGTGCCAGCAGAAACTCGACAGGAGCTTTCTTT. The encoded protein is CASRNSTGAFF.

The chain has TRBV6-5 and TRBJ1-2; 9 bases align to TRBD1. Germline V CDR1 and CDR2: MNHEY, SVGAGI. V was pared by 6 bases and J by 8 bases, with 7 bases of the junction left unmatched. The CDR3 loop spans 13 amino acids. CDR3 bases: TGTGCCAGCAGCTTAAGACAGGGGGTGGGCTACACCTTC. This codes for CASSLRQGVGYTF.

This clone was observed a handful of times. This chain uses TRBV5-4 with TRBJ1-6; 8 nucleotides line up with TRBD1. The CDR3 runs to 15 residues. Unmatched junction bases numbered 8, after V lost 3 bases and J lost 9 bases. Germline lookup yields CDR1 SGHNT and CDR2 YYREEE (reference sequence). In DNA, the CDR3 is TGTGCCAGCAGCTCCCCCGGACAGGGAAGTTCACCCCTCCACTTT. It is translated as CASSSPGQGSSPLHF. The whole variable domain, remainder taken from reference TRBV5-4 and TRBJ1-6, is ETGVTQSPTHLIKTRGQQVTLRCSSQSGHNTVSWYQQALGQGPQFIFQYYREEENGRGNFPPRFSGLQFPNYSSELNVNALELDDSALYLCASSSPGQGSSPLHFGNGTRLTVT.

This clone occurred once. One end of the junction varies from germline; a read error may be responsible. The chain recombines TRBV19 with TRBJ1-1; D is undetermined. Germline CDR1 is LNHDA and CDR2 is SQIVND (reference sequence). This CDR3 contains 14 residues. DNA for the CDR3: TGCGCCAGTAGTGTTGGCCCGGGAGGCACTGAAGCTTTCTTT. Translation gives CASSVGPGGTEAFF. The entire variable domain, with the rest obtained from reference TRBV19 and TRBJ1-1, is as follows: DGGITQSPKYLFRKEGQNVTLSCEQNLNHDAMYWYRQDPGQGLRLIYYSQIVNDFQKGDIAEGYSVSREKKESFPLTVTSAQKNPTAFYLCASSVGPGGTEAFFGQGTRLTVV.

The genes are TRBV6-4 and TRBJ1-1; TRBD1 aligns across 12 bases. The CDR3 covers 15 residues. J lost 5 bases, V lost 6 bases, and 7 bases had no gene match. Germline CDR1 and CDR2: MRHNA and SNTAGT. The CDR3 sequence: CASRGQGAWWTEAFF. The CDR3, as DNA: TGTGCCAGCAGGGGACAGGGGGCGTGGTGGACTGAAGCTTTCTTT.

This chain uses TRBV7-2 with TRBJ1-5; D is unclear. Germline-derived CDR1 and CDR2 are SGHTA and FQGNSA. The CDR3 length is 15 residues. V was clipped by 2 bases and J by 1 base, with 9 bases between them. CDR3 DNA: TGTGCCAGCAGCTTACGGGGAGTAAGCAATCAGCCCCAGCATTTT. It codes for CASSLRGVSNQPQHF.

The chain combines TRBV7-9 with TRBJ2-1; D unresolved. The CDR3 contains 17 residues. Germline CDR1 reads SEHNR; CDR2 reads FQNEAQ (reference sequence). V shed 5 bases and J shed 0 bases, with 17 bases lying between them. The CDR3 DNA is TGTGCCAGCAGCCCCCCCTTAGTGCCGCTCTCCTACAATGAGCAGTTCTTC. Translation: CASSPPLVPLSYNEQFF.

The rearrangement uses TRBV27 and TRBJ2-4, with 12 bases aligning to TRBD1. The V gene end was trimmed by 1 base and the J gene end by 7 bases; junction bases not matched to a gene: 5. Per the germline V gene, CDR1 is MNHEY and CDR2 is SMNVEV (reference sequence). The CDR3 loop spans 16 amino acids. The CDR3 reads CASSLYGTGGENIQYF. DNA of the CDR3: TGTGCCAGCAGTTTATATGGGACAGGGGGCGAGAACATTCAGTACTTC.

This rearrangement joins TRBV30 to TRBJ1-1; a possible D gene is TRBD1 (5 bases). V was trimmed by 0 bases and J by 8 bases, leaving 25 bases between them. CDR1 is GTSNPN and CDR2 is SVGIG in the germline V gene (reference sequence). There are 17 residues in the CDR3. CDR3 nucleotide sequence: TGTGCCTGGAGTGTAAGCCGGACATTTCCTATCTCAAGCGAAGCTTTCTTT. It specifies CAWSVSRTFPISSEAFF.

The V call is TRBV5-1, the J call TRBJ1-2, with 11 positions matching TRBD1. The CDR3 totals 16 residues. V lost 4 bases to trimming and J lost 4 bases; unmatched junction nucleotides: 9. CDR1 SGHRS and CDR2 YFSETQ come from the germline V gene. The CDR3 loop reads CASSPGTGGTIYGYTF. Written as DNA, the CDR3 is TGCGCCAGCAGCCCCGGGACAGGGGGGACGATCTATGGCTACACCTTC.

The chain joins TRBV7-9 to TRBJ2-2; D is ambiguous. Trimming pared 5 bases from V and 1 base from J, leaving 5 bases between. The CDR3 has 13 residues. Germline V gene sequence: CDR1 SEHNR, CDR2 FQNEAQ (reference sequence). The CDR3 DNA reads as TGTGCCAGCAGCCCTAAGAACACCGGGGAGCTGTTTTTT. Translation: CASSPKNTGELFF.

The chain links TRBV4-2 to TRBJ2-2; tentatively, D is TRBD2 (7 bases). With 2 bases removed from V and 0 bases from J, the gap between germline ends came to 16 bases. Germline CDR1 is LGHNA and CDR2 is YNFKEQ. CDR3 size: 18 residues. As DNA, the CDR3 is TGTGCCAGCAGCCAATTGCTAGGGGGGGATTCGAACACCGGGGAGCTGTTTTTT. Its protein product is CASSQLLGGDSNTGELFF.

The chain employs TRBV19 and TRBJ1-5; no definite D call. Trimming took off 1 base at V and 0 bases at J, with 7 bases between the two ends. In germline, CDR1 is LNHDA, CDR2 SQIVND (reference sequence). This CDR3 comprises 15 residues. For the CDR3, the DNA is TGTGCCAGTAGTATAGCGACACTTAGCAATCAGCCCCAGCATTTT. Protein product: CASSIATLSNQPQHF. The full variable domain, completed using reference TRBV19 and TRBJ1-5, is DGGITQSPKYLFRKEGQNVTLSCEQNLNHDAMYWYRQDPGQGLRLIYYSQIVNDFQKGDIAEGYSVSREKKESFPLTVTSAQKNPTAFYLCASSIATLSNQPQHFGDGTRLSIL.

The chain is built from TRBV4-2 and TRBJ1-1; TRBD1 is a possible D gene (6 bases). V was trimmed by 0 bases and J by 4 bases, leaving 18 bases between them. Germline V gene data show CDR1 as LGHNA and CDR2 as YNFKEQ. The CDR3 length is 17 residues. The CDR3 loop is CASSQDRLGKGGTEAFF. The CDR3 nucleotides read TGTGCCAGCAGCCAAGATAGGTTGGGGAAAGGGGGCACTGAAGCTTTCTTT.

The chain couples TRBV7-2 to TRBJ2-3; a weak D match, TRBD1 (6 bases). V lost 5 bases to trimming and J lost 2 bases, with 11 bases between them. The V gene's germline CDR1 is SGHTA and CDR2 FQGNSA. There are 14 residues in the CDR3. For the CDR3, the DNA is TGTGCCAGCAGCCGGGACAAATACACAGATACGCAGTATTTT. It yields the protein CASSRDKYTDTQYF.

This clone was detected a few times. The chain is built from TRBV5-1 and TRBJ1-2; D is undetermined. The CDR3 covers 13 residues. Germline V gene data show CDR1 as SGHRS and CDR2 as YFSETQ. V was pared by 5 bases and J by 4 bases, with 12 bases between. The DNA of the CDR3 is TGCGCCAGCAGTGAGGCAGCCGGCTATGGCTACACCTTC. This translates into CASSEAAGYGYTF.